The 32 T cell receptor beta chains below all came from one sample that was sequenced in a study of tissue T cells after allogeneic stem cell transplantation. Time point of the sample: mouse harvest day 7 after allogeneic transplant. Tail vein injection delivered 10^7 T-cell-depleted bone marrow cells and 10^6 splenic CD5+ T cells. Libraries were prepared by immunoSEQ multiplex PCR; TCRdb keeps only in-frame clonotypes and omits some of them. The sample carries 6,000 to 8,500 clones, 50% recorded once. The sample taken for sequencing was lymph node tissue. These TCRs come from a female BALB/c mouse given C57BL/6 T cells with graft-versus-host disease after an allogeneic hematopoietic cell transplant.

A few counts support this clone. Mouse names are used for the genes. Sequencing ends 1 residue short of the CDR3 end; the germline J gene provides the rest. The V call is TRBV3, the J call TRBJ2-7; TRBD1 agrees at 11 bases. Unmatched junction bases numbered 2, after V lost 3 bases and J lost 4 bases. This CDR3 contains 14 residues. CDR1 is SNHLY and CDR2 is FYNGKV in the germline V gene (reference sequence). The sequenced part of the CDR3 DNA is TGTGCCAGCAGCTTCGGGACAGGGGGTTATGAACAGTAC. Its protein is CASSFGTGGYEQY. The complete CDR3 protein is CASSFGTGGYEQYF.

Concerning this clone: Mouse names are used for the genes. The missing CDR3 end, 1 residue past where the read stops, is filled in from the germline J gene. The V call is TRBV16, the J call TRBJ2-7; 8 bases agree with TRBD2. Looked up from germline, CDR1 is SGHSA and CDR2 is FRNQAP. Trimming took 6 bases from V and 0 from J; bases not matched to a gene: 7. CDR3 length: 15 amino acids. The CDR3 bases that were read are TGTGCAAGCAGTCCACTGGGGGCGAGCTCCTATGAACAGTAC. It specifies CASSPLGASSYEQY. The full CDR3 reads CASSPLGASSYEQYF. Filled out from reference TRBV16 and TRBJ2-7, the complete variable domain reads NAGVIQTPRHKVTGKGQEATLWCEPISGHSAVFWYRQTIVQGLEFLTYFRNQAPIDDSGMPKERFSAQMPNQSHSTLKIQSTQPQDSAVYLCASSPLGASSYEQYFGPGTRLTVL.

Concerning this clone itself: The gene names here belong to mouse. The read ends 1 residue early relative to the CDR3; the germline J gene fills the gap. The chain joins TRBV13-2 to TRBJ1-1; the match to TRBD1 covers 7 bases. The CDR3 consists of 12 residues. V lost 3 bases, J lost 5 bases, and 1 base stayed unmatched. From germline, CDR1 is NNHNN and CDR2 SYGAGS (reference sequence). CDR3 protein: CASGGGQTEVFF. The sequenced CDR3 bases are TGTGCCAGCGGTGGGGGACAGACAGAAGTCTTC.

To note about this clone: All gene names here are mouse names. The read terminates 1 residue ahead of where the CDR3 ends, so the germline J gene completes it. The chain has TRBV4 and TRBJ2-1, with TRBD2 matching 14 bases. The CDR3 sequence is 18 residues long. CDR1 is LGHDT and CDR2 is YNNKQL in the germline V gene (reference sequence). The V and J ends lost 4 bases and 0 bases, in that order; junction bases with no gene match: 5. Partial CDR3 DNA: TGTGCCAGCAGCTTCCCGGGACTGGGGGGGCATAACTATGCTGAGCAGTTC. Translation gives CASSFPGLGGHNYAEQF. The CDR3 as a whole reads CASSFPGLGGHNYAEQFF.

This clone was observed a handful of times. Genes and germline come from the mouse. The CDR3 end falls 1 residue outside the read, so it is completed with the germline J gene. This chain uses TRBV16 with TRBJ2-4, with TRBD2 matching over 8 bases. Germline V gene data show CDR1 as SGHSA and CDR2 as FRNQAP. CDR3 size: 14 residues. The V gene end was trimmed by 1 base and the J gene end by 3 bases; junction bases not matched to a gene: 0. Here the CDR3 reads CASSLAGGQNTLYF. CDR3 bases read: TGTGCAAGCAGCTTAGCTGGGGGGCAAAACACCTTGTAC.

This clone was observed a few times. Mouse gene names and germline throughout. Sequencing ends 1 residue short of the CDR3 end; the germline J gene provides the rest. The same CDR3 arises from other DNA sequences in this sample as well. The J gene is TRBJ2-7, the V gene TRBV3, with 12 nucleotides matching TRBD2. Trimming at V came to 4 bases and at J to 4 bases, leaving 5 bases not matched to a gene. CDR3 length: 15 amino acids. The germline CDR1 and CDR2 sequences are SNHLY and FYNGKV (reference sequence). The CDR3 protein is CASSSPGLGGYEQYF. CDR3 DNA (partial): TGTGCCAGCAGCTCCCCGGGACTGGGGGGATATGAACAGTAC.

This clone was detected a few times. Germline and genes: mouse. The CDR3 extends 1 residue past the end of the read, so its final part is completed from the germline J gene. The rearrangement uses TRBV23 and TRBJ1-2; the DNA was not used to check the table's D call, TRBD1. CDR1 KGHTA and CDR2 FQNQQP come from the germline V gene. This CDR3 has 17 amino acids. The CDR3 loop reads CSSSPGQGAKANSDYTF. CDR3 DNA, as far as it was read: TGCTCCAGCAGTCCGGGACAGGGGGCAAAGGCAAACTCCGACTACACC. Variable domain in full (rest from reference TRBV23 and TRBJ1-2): DAAVTQKPRYLIKMKGQEAEMKCIPEKGHTAVFWYQQKQSKELKFLIYFQNQQPLDQIDMVKERFSAVCPSSSLCSLGIRTCEAEDSALYLCSSSPGQGAKANSDYTFGSGTRLLVI.

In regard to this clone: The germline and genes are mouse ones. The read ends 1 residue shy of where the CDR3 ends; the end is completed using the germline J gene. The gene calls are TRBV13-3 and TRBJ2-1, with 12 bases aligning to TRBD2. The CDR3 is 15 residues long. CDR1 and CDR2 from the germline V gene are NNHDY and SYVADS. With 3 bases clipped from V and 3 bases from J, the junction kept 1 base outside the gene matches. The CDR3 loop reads CASSGGLGGYAEQFF. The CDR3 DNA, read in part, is TGTGCCAGCAGTGGGGGACTGGGGGGCTATGCTGAGCAGTTC.

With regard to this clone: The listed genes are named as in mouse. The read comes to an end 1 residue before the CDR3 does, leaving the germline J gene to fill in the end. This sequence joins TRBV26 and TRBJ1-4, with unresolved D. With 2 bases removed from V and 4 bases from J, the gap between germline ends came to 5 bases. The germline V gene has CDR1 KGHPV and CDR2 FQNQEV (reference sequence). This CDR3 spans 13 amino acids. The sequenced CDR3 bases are TGTGCCAGCAGTCTGGTCAACAACGAAAGATTATTT. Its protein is CASSLVNNERLF. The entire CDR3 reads CASSLVNNERLFF.

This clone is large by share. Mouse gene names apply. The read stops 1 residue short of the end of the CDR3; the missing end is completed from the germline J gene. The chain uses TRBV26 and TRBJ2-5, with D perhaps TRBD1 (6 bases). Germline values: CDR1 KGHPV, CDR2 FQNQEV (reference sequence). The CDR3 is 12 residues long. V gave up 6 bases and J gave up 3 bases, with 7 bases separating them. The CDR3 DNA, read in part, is TGTGCCAGCAGACAGGGTCAAGACACCCAGTAC. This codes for CASRQGQDTQY. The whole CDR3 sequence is CASRQGQDTQYF.

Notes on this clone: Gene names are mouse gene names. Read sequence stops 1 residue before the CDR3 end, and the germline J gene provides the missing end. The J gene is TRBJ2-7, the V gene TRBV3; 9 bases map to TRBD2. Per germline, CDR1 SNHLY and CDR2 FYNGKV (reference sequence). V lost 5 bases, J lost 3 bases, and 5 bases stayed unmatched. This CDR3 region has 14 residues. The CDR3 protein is CASSPRWGGYEQYF. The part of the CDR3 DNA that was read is TGTGCCAGCAGCCCCCGCTGGGGGGGCTATGAACAGTAC. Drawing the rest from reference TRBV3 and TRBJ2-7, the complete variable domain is GPKVLQIPSHQIIDMGQMVTLNCDPVSNHLYFYWYKQILGQQMEFLVNFYNGKVMEKSKLFKDQFSVERPDGSYFTLKIQPTALEDSAVYFCASSPRWGGYEQYFGPGTRLTVL.

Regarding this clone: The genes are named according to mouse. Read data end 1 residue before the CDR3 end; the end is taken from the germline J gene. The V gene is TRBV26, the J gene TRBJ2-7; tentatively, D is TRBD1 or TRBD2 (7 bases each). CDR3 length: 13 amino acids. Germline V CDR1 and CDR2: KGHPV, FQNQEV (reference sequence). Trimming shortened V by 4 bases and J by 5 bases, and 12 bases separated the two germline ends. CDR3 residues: CASSRQGGDEQYF. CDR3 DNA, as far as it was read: TGTGCCAGCAGTCGGCAGGGGGGCGATGAACAGTAC.

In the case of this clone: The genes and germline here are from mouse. CDR3 loop: CASSPDNYAEQFF. Partial CDR3 DNA: TGTGCCAGCAGTCCTGATAACTATGCTGAGCAGTTC. V usage is TRBV26 and J usage is TRBJ2-1; D ambiguous. The read halts 1 residue ahead of the CDR3 end, with the missing end drawn from the germline J gene. CDR3 length: 13 amino acids. CDR1 is KGHPV and CDR2 is FQNQEV in the germline V gene (reference sequence). The germline V and J ends were trimmed by 4 bases and 0 bases, with 4 bases remaining between them.

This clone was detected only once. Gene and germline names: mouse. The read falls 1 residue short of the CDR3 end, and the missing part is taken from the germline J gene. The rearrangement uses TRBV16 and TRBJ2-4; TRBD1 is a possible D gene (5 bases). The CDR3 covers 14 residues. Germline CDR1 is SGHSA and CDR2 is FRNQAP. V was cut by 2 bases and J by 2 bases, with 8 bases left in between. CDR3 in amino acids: CASSLTGSQNTLYF. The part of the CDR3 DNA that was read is TGTGCAAGCAGCTTAACAGGTTCTCAAAACACCTTGTAC. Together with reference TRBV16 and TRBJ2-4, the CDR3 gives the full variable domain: NAGVIQTPRHKVTGKGQEATLWCEPISGHSAVFWYRQTIVQGLEFLTYFRNQAPIDDSGMPKERFSAQMPNQSHSTLKIQSTQPQDSAVYLCASSLTGSQNTLYFGAGTRLSVL.

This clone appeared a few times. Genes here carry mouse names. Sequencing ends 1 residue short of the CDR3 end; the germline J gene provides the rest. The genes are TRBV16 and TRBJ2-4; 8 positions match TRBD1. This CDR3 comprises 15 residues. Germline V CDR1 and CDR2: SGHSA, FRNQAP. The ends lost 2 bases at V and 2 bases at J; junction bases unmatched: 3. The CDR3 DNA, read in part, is TGTGCAAGCAGCTTATGGACAGGGCTTCAAAACACCTTGTAC. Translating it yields CASSLWTGLQNTLY. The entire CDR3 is CASSLWTGLQNTLYF.

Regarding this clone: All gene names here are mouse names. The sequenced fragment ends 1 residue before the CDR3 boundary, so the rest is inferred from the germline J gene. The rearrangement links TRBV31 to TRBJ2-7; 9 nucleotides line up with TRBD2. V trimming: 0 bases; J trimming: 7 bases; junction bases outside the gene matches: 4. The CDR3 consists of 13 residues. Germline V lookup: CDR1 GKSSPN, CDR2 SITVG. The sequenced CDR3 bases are TGTGCCTGGAGTCTGAACTGGGGGGCCGAACAGTAC. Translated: CAWSLNWGAEQY. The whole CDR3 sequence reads CAWSLNWGAEQYF.

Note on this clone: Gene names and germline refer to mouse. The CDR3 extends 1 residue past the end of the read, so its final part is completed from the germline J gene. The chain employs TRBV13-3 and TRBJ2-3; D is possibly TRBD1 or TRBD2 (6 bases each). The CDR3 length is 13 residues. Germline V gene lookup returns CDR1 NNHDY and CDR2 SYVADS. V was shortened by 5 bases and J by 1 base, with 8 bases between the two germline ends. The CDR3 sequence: CASRGAGAETLYF. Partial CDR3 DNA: TGTGCCAGCAGGGGGGCGGGTGCAGAAACGCTGTAT.

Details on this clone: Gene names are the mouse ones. CDR3 region: CASSRRGGDNNQAPLF. The CDR3 bases that were read are TGTGCCAGCTCCCGCAGGGGGGGGGATAACAACCAGGCTCCGCTT. The V and J genes are TRBV12-2 and TRBJ1-5, with 7 bases fitting TRBD1. The read terminates 1 residue ahead of where the CDR3 ends, so the germline J gene completes it. Per the germline V gene, CDR1 is SGHLS and CDR2 is HYDKME. With V trimmed by 4 bases and J by 0 bases, 8 bases remained unmatched. This CDR3 region has 16 residues.

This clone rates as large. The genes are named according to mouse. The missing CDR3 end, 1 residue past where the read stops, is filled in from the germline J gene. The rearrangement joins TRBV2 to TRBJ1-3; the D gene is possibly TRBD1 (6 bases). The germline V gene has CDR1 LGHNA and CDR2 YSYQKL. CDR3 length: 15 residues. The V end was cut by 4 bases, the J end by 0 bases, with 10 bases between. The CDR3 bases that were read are TGTGCCAGCAGCCTCCGGGACATTTCTGGAAATACGCTCTAT. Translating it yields CASSLRDISGNTLY. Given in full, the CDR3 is CASSLRDISGNTLYF.

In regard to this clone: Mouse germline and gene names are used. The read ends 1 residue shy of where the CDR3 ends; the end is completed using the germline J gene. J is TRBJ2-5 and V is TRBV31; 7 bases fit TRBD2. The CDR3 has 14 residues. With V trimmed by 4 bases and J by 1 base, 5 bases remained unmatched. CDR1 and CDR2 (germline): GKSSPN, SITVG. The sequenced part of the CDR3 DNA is TGTGCCTGGAAGGAATGGGGGGACCAAGACACCCAGTAC. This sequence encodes CAWKEWGDQDTQY. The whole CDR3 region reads CAWKEWGDQDTQYF.

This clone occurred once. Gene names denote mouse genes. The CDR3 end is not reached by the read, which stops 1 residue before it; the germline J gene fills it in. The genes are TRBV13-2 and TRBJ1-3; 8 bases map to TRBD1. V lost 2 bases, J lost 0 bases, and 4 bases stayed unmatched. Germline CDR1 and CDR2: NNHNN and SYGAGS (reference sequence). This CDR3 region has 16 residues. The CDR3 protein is CASGEPGQDSGNTLYF. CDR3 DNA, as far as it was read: TGTGCCAGCGGTGAACCGGGACAGGATTCTGGAAATACGCTCTAT.

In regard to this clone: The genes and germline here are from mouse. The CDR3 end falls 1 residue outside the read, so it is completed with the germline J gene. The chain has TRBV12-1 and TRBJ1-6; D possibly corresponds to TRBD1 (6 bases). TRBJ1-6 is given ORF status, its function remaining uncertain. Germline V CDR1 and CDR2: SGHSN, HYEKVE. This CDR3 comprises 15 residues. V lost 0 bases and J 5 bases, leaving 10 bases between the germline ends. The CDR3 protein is CASSLSGADNSPLYF. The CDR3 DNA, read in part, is TGTGCCAGCTCTCTCTCGGGGGCGGATAATTCGCCCCTCTAC.

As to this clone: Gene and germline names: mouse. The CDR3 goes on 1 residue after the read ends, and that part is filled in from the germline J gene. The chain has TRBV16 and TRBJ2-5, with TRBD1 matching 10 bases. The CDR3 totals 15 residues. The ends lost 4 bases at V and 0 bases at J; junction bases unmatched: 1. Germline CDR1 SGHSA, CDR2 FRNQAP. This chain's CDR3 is CASSWTGGNQDTQYF. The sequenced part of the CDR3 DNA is TGTGCAAGCAGCTGGACAGGGGGGAACCAAGACACCCAGTAC. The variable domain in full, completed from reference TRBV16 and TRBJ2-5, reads NAGVIQTPRHKVTGKGQEATLWCEPISGHSAVFWYRQTIVQGLEFLTYFRNQAPIDDSGMPKERFSAQMPNQSHSTLKIQSTQPQDSAVYLCASSWTGGNQDTQYFGPGTRLLVL.

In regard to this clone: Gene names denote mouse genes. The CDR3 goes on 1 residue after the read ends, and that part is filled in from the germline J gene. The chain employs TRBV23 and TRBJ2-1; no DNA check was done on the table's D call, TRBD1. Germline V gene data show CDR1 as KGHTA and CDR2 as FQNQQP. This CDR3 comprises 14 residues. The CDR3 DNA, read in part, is TGCTCCAGCAGTAGGACAGTTAACTATGCTGAGCAGTTC. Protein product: CSSSRTVNYAEQF. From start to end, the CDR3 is CSSSRTVNYAEQFF.

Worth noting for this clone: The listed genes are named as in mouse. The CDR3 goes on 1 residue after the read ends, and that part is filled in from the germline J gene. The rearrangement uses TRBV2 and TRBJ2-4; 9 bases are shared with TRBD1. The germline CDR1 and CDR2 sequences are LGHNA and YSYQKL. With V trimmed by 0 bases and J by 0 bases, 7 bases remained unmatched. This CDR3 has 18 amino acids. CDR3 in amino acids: CASSQEPGQGPSQNTLYF. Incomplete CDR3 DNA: TGTGCCAGCAGCCAAGAACCGGGACAGGGTCCTAGTCAAAACACCTTGTAC.

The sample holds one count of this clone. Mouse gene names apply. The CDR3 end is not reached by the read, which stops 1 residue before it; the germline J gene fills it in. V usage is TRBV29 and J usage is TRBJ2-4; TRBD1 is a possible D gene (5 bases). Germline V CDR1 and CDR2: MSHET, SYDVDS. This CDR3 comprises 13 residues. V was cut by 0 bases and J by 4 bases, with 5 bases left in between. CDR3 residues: CASSLSRENTLYF. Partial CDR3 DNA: TGTGCTAGCAGTTTATCCAGGGAAAACACCTTGTAC.

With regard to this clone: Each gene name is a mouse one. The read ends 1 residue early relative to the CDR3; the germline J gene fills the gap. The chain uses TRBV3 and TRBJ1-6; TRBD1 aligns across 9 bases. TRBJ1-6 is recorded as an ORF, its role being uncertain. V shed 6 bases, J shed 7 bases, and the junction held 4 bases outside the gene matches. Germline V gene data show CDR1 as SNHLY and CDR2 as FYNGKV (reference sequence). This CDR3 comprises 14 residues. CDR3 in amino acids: CASSPGTGNSPLYF. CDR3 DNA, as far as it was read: TGTGCCAGCAGTCCCGGGACAGGGAATTCGCCCCTCTAC.

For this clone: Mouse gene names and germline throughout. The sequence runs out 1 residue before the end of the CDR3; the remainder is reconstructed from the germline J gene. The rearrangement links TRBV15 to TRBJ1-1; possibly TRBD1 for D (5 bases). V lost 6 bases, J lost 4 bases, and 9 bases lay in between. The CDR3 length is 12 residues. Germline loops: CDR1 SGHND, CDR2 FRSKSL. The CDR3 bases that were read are TGTGCCAGCAGCGGACACGGCACAGAAGTCTTC. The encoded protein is CASSGHGTEVF. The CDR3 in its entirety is CASSGHGTEVFF.

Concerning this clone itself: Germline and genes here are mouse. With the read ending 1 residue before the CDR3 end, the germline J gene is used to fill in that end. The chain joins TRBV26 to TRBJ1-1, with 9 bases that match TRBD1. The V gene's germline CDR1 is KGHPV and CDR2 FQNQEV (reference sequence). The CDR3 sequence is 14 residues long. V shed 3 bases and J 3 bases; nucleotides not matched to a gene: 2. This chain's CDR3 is CASSLRDRDTEVFF. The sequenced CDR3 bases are TGTGCCAGCAGTCTCCGGGACAGGGACACAGAAGTCTTC.

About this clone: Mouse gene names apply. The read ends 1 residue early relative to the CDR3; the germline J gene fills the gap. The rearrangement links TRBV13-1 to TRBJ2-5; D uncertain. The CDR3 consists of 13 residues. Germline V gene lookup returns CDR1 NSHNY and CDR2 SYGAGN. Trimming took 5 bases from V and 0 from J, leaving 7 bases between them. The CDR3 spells CASRGNNQDTQYF. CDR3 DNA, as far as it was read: TGTGCCAGCAGGGGAAATAACCAAGACACCCAGTAC.

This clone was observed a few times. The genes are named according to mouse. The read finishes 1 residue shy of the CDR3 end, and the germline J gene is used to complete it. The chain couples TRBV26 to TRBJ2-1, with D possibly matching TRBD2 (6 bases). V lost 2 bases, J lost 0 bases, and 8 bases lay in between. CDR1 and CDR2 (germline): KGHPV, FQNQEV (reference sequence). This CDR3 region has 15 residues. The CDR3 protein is CASSLGGYNYAEQFF. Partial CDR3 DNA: TGTGCCAGCAGTCTGGGGGGGTATAACTATGCTGAGCAGTTC.

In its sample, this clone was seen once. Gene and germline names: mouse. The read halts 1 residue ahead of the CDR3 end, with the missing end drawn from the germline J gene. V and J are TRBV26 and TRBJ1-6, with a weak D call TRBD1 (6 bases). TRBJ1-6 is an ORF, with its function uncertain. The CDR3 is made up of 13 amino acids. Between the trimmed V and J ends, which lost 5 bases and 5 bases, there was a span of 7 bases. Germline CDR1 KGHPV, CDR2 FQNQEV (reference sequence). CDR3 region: CASSGQNNSPLYF. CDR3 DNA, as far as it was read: TGTGCCAGCAGTGGACAGAATAATTCGCCCCTCTAC.